This T cell receptor (beta chain) stems from a study of blood T cell repertoires in COVID-19 (dated by TCRdb to the early 2020s). With respect to the entire study: The collaborator samples originated in the United States, Italy and Spain and spanned the acute and convalescent phases of COVID-19. The prospective study material was composed of cDNA or gDNA derived from T cells, B-cell-depleted T cells, or PBMCs. Subjects who had been exposed to COVID-19, were actively infected with it, or had recovered from it provided the deeply sampled blood TCRbeta repertoires that made up the dataset. A freely available public database, intended as a resource for researchers studying the immune response to SARS-CoV-2, is where the repertoires were released. Samples were obtained from the ongoing ImmuneRACE study (first 160 participants) and from some 1,200 subjects provided by 6 global collaborators. Nearly every sample came with metadata listing a de-identified subject ID, COVID-19 status, age in years and sex. Where available, HLA class I and class II types were taken from metadata supplied by the sample provider and were not determined by assay-based typing. Overall study results and their limits: How much clinical and demographic metadata was included differed by source and by participant, and the metadata was provided uncurated.

TCRbeta CDR3 regions were amplified from genomic DNA using the immunoSEQ Assay, a bias-controlled multiplex PCR. Per the source publication's procedure: The number of nucleated cells in each sample was estimated by amplification of reference gene primers within the assay. To quantify the absolute abundance of each unique TCRbeta CDR3 rearrangement, sequence reads were collapsed and filtered. For each sample, productive Simpson clonality was calculated by taking the square root of Simpson's diversity index across productive rearrangements. TCRdb took over this immuneACCESS table, retaining in-frame rearrangements with V and J assigned. Such tables are incomplete; in checked studies, under half of the missing clones stem from an unresolved V gene, and the remainder is unexplained. V, J and clone size derive from that table, while D and trimming were established from the DNA sequence. The sample yields 200,000 to 250,000 clones; 65% to 90% were counted once. 5.1% of the sample belongs to the ten largest clones.

Each collaborating institution followed its own protocols to collect whole blood in K2EDTA tubes. Collaborator samples were shipped for TCRbeta analysis as frozen whole blood, isolated PBMCs, or DNA extracted from either sample type. This clone came up a few times. The antigen it recognizes is unknown. No base-level quality is on record; no much larger clone is a single base apart. This receptor was identified in a human donor in a cohort sampled during active COVID-19. The sample taken for sequencing was peripheral blood.

The DNA is as follows: TGCGCCAGCAGCGCGAGAGGCGTTTCCTACGAGCAGTACTTC. Translated, it gives CASSARGVSYEQYF. The chain was built from TRBV4-3 and TRBJ2-7; no D segment can be confidently identified. The V end loses 5 bases and the J end loses 1 base, and a stretch of 12 bases separates them. The germline V gene sets CDR1 to LGHNA and CDR2 to YSLEER. The CDR3 spans 14 residues, from the cysteine through the phenylalanine. Only the CDR3 portion is preserved as DNA: 42 bases, with reading frame beginning at the first base.